This T cell receptor (beta chain) was captured in a study of blood T cells in healthy people across ages. The use of a sample-barcoded 5' primer and a J-beta primer mix characterized a second PCR of about 6 to 11 cycles. One entry per CDR3 protein, called by TCRdb with MiXCR from the 5' RACE reads. The data show some 890,000 distinct CDR3 sequences, about 29% seen once. General study findings and limits: Unsorted PBMC material precluded a definitive naive versus antigen-experienced comparison.

CDR3 length: 15 residues. Germline V CDR1 and CDR2: MDHEN, SYDVKM. V dropped 5 bases and J dropped 5; count of bases not matched to a gene: 10. Only a few counts were recorded for this clonotype. As yet, its antigen is unknown. This same sample was also taken into another study, of T cells of mothers and their children. That source reports: Nine systemically healthy Caucasian donors: three mothers, six children. With the M1S primer of the second PCR, sample barcodes and 2-4 random nucleotides were added.

The chain recombines TRBV28 with TRBJ1-2, with 8 bases aligning to TRBD1. The sequencing input was blood. This clonotype was sampled from a woman aged 40-49 years in good health. The CDR3 loop is CASSPRDRPIYGYTF. CDR3 coding DNA: TGTGCCAGCAGTCCGAGGGACAGGCCGATATATGGCTACACCTTC.